The next 9 T cell receptor beta chains were all read from a single sample in a study of CD4 T cells in relation to SARS-CoV-2 and coronaviruses. Unexposed donor CD4+ T cells date from about 2010-2019, before the COVID-19 pandemic. The table came from immunoSEQ multiplex PCR; TCRdb's copy has only in-frame clones and leaves some out. The data contain around 62,000 clones, about 95% of them singletons. Material for sequencing was naive CD4+ T cells from PBMCs. The subset denotes: naive CD4+ T cells isolated by negative enrichment. The receptors were gathered from a human donor in good health.

The J gene is TRBJ2-3, the V gene TRBV9; a possible D gene is TRBD2 (6 bases). The CDR3 sequence is 15 residues long. V was cut by 4 bases and J by 3 bases, with 15 bases left in between. Germline-derived CDR1 and CDR2 are SGDLS and YYNGEE. The chain's CDR3 is CASSTYHGGTDTQYF. In DNA, the CDR3 is TGTGCCAGCAGCACGTACCACGGGGGAACAGATACGCAGTATTTT.

The chain recombines TRBV28 with TRBJ2-5; D perhaps matches TRBD2 (6 bases). Deletions cut 4 bases from V and 5 bases from J, with 17 bases between. Germline V gene data show CDR1 as MDHEN and CDR2 as SYDVKM. This CDR3 comprises 15 residues. The CDR3 sequence: CASSSGRRGEETQYF. In nucleotides, the CDR3 is TGTGCCAGCAGTTCGGGGCGGAGGGGAGAGGAGACCCAGTACTTC. Full variable domain (rest looked up from reference TRBV28 and TRBJ2-5): DVKVTQSSRYLVKRTGEKVFLECVQDMDHENMFWYRQDPGLGLRLIYFSYDVKMKEKGDIPEGYSVSREKKERFSLILESASTNQTSMYLCASSSGRRGEETQYFGPGTRLLVL.

The chain links TRBV28 to TRBJ1-2; 10 bases fit TRBD1. Germline CDR1 and CDR2: MDHEN and SYDVKM. CDR3 size: 14 residues. V was clipped by 6 bases and J by 5 bases; unmatched bases: 6. CDR3 sequence reads: CASSPTGGRYGYTF. The CDR3 region has the DNA TGTGCCAGCAGCCCGACAGGGGGCAGATATGGCTACACCTTC.

The V call is TRBV3-1 (or the pseudogene TRBV3-2), the J call TRBJ2-5, with 7 bases lining up with TRBD1. Looked up from germline, CDR1 is LGHDT and CDR2 is YNNKEL (reference sequence). This CDR3 has 16 residues. Trimming took 4 bases from V and 1 from J; bases not matched to a gene: 9. DNA of the CDR3: TGTGCCAGCAGCCTACGGGACAGAACTATCCAAGAGACCCAGTACTTC. This encodes CASSLRDRTIQETQYF.

V gene TRBV19 combines with J gene TRBJ2-7; D may be TRBD1 or TRBD2 (5 bases each). Germline CDR1 is LNHDA and CDR2 is SQIVND (reference sequence). Trimming cost V 8 bases and J 2 bases, with 19 bases left between them. The CDR3 length is 15 residues. The CDR3: CASGAASSRTYEQYF. The CDR3 DNA is TGTGCCAGTGGGGCGGCTAGCAGCCGAACCTACGAGCAGTACTTC.

The genes are TRBV2 and TRBJ2-2, with TRBD1 as a possible D gene (6 bases). The V gene lost 10 bases and the J gene lost 1 base, with 13 bases spanning the gap. Germline V CDR1 and CDR2: SNHLY, FYNNEI. There are 14 residues in the CDR3. For the CDR3, the DNA is TGTGCCACCCTATTAGGGGGGAACACCGGGGAGCTGTTTTTT. Protein: CATLLGGNTGELFF.

This CDR3 reads CASSPRAPGIEQYF. In DNA form, the CDR3 reads TGTGCCAGCAGCCCTAGGGCCCCAGGGATCGAGCAGTACTTC. V usage is TRBV5-4 and J usage is TRBJ2-7; a weak D match, TRBD1 (5 bases). V was pared by 4 bases and J by 6 bases, with 17 bases between. The CDR3 extends over 14 amino acids. Germline assignment: CDR1 SGHNT and CDR2 YYREEE (reference sequence).

V is TRBV5-6 and J is TRBJ2-1, with D hard to call. The CDR3 has 14 residues. Trimming left V 4 bases short and J 9 bases short, with 17 bases between. Germline V gene lookup returns CDR1 SGHDT and CDR2 YYEEEE. CDR3: CASSAPVRYPEQFF. The DNA of the CDR3 is TGTGCCAGCAGCGCCCCAGTGAGGTACCCTGAGCAGTTCTTC.

This chain uses TRBV7-9 with TRBJ2-1; D is unresolved. The length of the CDR3 is 14 residues. Germline lookup yields CDR1 SEHNR and CDR2 FQNEAQ (reference sequence). Trimming took off 0 bases at V and 1 base at J, with 4 bases between the two ends. The CDR3 is CASSLAVSYNEQFF. DNA for the CDR3: TGTGCCAGCAGCTTAGCCGTTTCCTACAATGAGCAGTTCTTC.